The clone carrying this T cell receptor beta chain has only one observation. These data are taken from a study of blood T cell repertoires in COVID-19. Study-level information: Acute and convalescent COVID-19 specimens originated in the United States, Italy and Spain.

The CDR3 is 13 residues long. V dropped 3 bases and J dropped 3 bases, with 7 bases sitting between them. Looked up from germline, CDR1 is KGHDR and CDR2 is SFDVKD. Original processing notes: Quantification of nucleated cells was approximated via reference gene primer amplification. TCRdb's copy holds only in-frame clones and misses some; the assay was immunoSEQ multiplex PCR. V and J calls and clone size come straight from that table; D and trimming were deduced from the DNA. The sample holds fewer than 650,000 clones, 85% to 90% seen once. This TCR was recovered from a woman between 45 and 65 years old with COVID-19, enrolled during active disease. The sequenced sample consisted of peripheral blood. The chain has TRBV24-1 and TRBJ1-1; D remains ambiguous. The CDR3 loop reads CATSDQYYTEAFF. The CDR3 nucleotides read TGTGCCACCAGTGATCAGTATTACACTGAAGCTTTCTTT.